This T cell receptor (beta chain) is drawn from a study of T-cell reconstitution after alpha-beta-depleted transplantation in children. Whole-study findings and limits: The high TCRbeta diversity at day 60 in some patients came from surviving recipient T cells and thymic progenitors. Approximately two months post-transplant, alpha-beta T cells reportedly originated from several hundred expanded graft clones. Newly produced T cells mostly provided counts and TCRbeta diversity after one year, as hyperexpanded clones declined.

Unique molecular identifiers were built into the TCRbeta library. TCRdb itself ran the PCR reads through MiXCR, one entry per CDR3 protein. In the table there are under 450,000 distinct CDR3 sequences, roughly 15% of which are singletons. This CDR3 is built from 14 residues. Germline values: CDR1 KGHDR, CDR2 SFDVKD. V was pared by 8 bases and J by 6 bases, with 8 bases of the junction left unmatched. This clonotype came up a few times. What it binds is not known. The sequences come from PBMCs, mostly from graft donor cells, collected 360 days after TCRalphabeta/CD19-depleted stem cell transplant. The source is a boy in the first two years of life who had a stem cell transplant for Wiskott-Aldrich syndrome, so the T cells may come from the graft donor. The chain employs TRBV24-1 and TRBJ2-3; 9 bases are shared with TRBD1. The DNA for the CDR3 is TGTGCCACCACCTCGGGACAGGGTACCGATACGCAGTATTTT. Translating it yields CATTSGQGTDTQYF.